This T cell receptor beta chain was retrieved from a study of T-cell reconstitution after alpha-beta-depleted transplantation in children. The CDR3 has 17 residues. Losses at the gene ends were 5 bases for V and 0 bases for J; bases not matched to a gene: 10. TCRbeta library construction was performed incorporating unique molecular identifiers. TCRdb reprocessed the PCR reads with MiXCR, giving one entry per CDR3 protein. The data contain some 220,000 distinct CDR3 sequences, approximately 9% of them singletons. This chain links TRBV12-3 or TRBV12-4 with TRBJ1-5; TRBD1 matches 7 bases. This receptor was taken from a human donor who donated a stem cell graft to a child with acute lymphoblastic leukemia. The sequencing used PBMCs from the stem cell graft donor, collected from the stem cell graft. The CDR3 DNA reads as TGTGCCAGCAGTCCTACGTCCGGGACAGATAGCAATCAGCCCCAGCATTTT. This sequence encodes CASSPTSGTDSNQPQHF.